The T cell receptor beta chain described here comes from a study of metastatic and nonmetastatic thyroid tumors. Study background: Thyroid patients, malignant and benign, had repertoires compared across blood and tumor or nodule tissue. Findings of the study overall: Compared with benign nodules, malignant thyroid tumors were reported to have significantly higher TCR beta diversity in both blood and tumor.

Each patient went into thyroid surgery without having received any treatment. This clone was picked up many times. Its specificity is not known. Losses at the gene ends were 4 bases for V and 0 bases for J; bases not matched to a gene: 9. Per germline, CDR1 DFQATT and CDR2 SNEGSKA (reference sequence). This CDR3 has 15 residues. TCRdb reanalyzed the PCR reads via MiXCR. There are about 69,000 clones in the sample; 14% occur only once, and approximately 7% lies in the top ten. This receptor was obtained from a male donor with papillary thyroid cancer or a benign thyroid nodule (not recorded which). Some clones in this sample may be carry-over from other donors' samples. Sequencing was performed on blood. V usage is TRBV20-1 and J usage is TRBJ2-7, with 7 bases matching TRBD2. CDR3: CSAIDGGRASYEQYF. CDR3 in DNA: TGCAGTGCTATTGATGGGGGGAGGGCCTCCTACGAGCAGTACTTC.